A single sample is the source of the 17 T cell receptor beta chains below, sequenced in a study of blood T cell repertoires in COVID-19. TCRdb keeps only in-frame clones here, not all; method: immunoSEQ multiplex PCR. The sample consists of some 210,000 clones, 80% to 90% of them appearing once. Sample: PBMCs or T cells enriched from blood (not recorded which). The receptor set was obtained from a man aged 18 to 30 with acute COVID-19.

The chain uses TRBV28 and TRBJ2-1; TRBD1 aligns across 9 bases. The CDR3 extends over 13 amino acids. The germline V gene has CDR1 MDHEN and CDR2 SYDVKM. V lost 7 bases and J lost 8; bases outside the gene matches: 6. CDR3 sequence (DNA): TGTGCCAGCACGAGGACAGGGGATGATGAGCAGTTCTTC. It is translated as CASTRTGDDEQFF.

The chain links TRBV28 to TRBJ2-1, with D uncertain. This CDR3 has 16 residues. The germline gives CDR1 MDHEN, CDR2 SYDVKM. V lost 3 bases and J lost 0, with 12 bases in between. CDR3 sequence: CASSLEPPNSYNEQFF. CDR3 nucleotides: TGTGCCAGCAGTTTGGAGCCACCGAACTCCTACAATGAGCAGTTCTTC. Based on the CDR3 plus reference TRBV28 and TRBJ2-1, the full variable domain is DVKVTQSSRYLVKRTGEKVFLECVQDMDHENMFWYRQDPGLGLRLIYFSYDVKMKEKGDIPEGYSVSREKKERFSLILESASTNQTSMYLCASSLEPPNSYNEQFFGPGTRLTVL.

J is TRBJ2-3 and V is TRBV6-2 or TRBV6-3; TRBD2 might be the D (7 bases). Trimming took 6 bases from V and 1 from J, leaving 14 bases between them. Germline loops: CDR1 MNHEY, CDR2 SVGEGT. The CDR3 runs to 15 residues. The CDR3 spells CASSLGGGGTDTQYF. CDR3 sequence (DNA): TGTGCCAGCAGCTTAGGGGGGGGCGGCACAGATACGCAGTATTTT.

The chain is built from TRBV6-5 and TRBJ2-1; 9 bases fit TRBD2. Unmatched junction bases numbered 9, after V lost 6 bases and J lost 6 bases. The CDR3 spans 15 residues. The germline gives CDR1 MNHEY, CDR2 SVGAGI. CDR3 nucleotides: TGTGCCAGCAGGCCGTTTGCGGGAGGGGGCAATGAGCAGTTCTTC. Its protein product is CASRPFAGGGNEQFF.

The rearrangement links TRBV6-5 to TRBJ1-1; the D is unclear. The CDR3 is made up of 15 amino acids. CDR1 is MNHEY, CDR2 SVGAGI, per germline. The V end lost 3 bases, the J end lost 0 bases, and 11 bases lay between the germline ends. CDR3 DNA: TGTGCCAGCAGTTATTCAATACTTCTGAACACTGAAGCTTTCTTT. Its protein is CASSYSILLNTEAFF.

The chain has TRBV30 and TRBJ1-5; D gene unclear. V shed 0 bases and J shed 7 bases, with 13 bases lying between them. The CDR3 length is 14 residues. The germline gives CDR1 GTSNPN, CDR2 SVGIG (reference sequence). CDR3 amino acids: CAWSVPASGQPQHF. The DNA for the CDR3 is TGTGCCTGGAGTGTACCTGCCTCGGGACAGCCCCAGCATTTT.

V usage is TRBV7-2 and J usage is TRBJ2-3, with TRBD2 matching over 7 bases. The CDR3 has 18 amino acids. CDR1 and CDR2 (germline): SGHTA, FQGNSA. Trimming cost V 1 base and J 2 bases; bases outside gene matches: 12. Here the CDR3 reads CASSLVWDLAEPTDTQYF. The CDR3 DNA is TGTGCCAGCAGCTTAGTTTGGGACCTAGCGGAGCCCACAGATACGCAGTATTTT.

This clone has only one observation. The chain joins TRBV4-1 to TRBJ1-1; TRBD1 is a possible D gene (6 bases). Germline V gene sequence: CDR1 MGHRA, CDR2 YSYEKL. The CDR3 totals 16 residues. V gave up 1 base and J gave up 4 bases, with 16 bases separating them. The CDR3 region is CASSQAGLGAITEAFF. DNA for the CDR3: TGCGCCAGCAGCCAAGCAGGTCTGGGGGCTATCACTGAAGCTTTCTTT.

The count of this clone is one. The gene calls are TRBV28 and TRBJ1-5; 8 nucleotides align to TRBD1. From germline, CDR1 is MDHEN and CDR2 SYDVKM. This CDR3 region has 15 residues. V lost 6 bases and J lost 1; bases outside the gene matches: 5. DNA for the CDR3: TGTGCCAGCAGGCCTCACAGGGGGAGCAATCAGCCCCAGCATTTT. Translation: CASRPHRGSNQPQHF. Together with reference TRBV28 and TRBJ1-5, the CDR3 gives the full variable domain: DVKVTQSSRYLVKRTGEKVFLECVQDMDHENMFWYRQDPGLGLRLIYFSYDVKMKEKGDIPEGYSVSREKKERFSLILESASTNQTSMYLCASRPHRGSNQPQHFGDGTRLSIL.

The chain has TRBV7-3 and TRBJ2-7; 8 nucleotides agree with TRBD2. The CDR3 totals 15 residues. From germline, CDR1 is SGHTA and CDR2 FQGTGA. Trimming took 5 bases from V and 4 from J; bases not matched to a gene: 10. The DNA for the CDR3 is TGTGCCAGCAGCCCTTATCCGGGACTAGGTTACGAGCAGTACTTC. Protein sequence: CASSPYPGLGYEQYF.

The CDR3 DNA sequence: TGTGCCCAGCTTGGGGCTGGCACTGAAGCTTTCTTT. Amino acids: CAQLGAGTEAFF. The chain recombines TRBV7-9 with TRBJ1-1; the D gene is possibly TRBD1 (5 bases). Trimming removed 11 bases at V and 4 bases at J, with 14 bases between. This CDR3 has 12 residues. Germline values: CDR1 SEHNR, CDR2 FQNEAQ (reference sequence). Filled out from reference TRBV7-9 and TRBJ1-1, the complete variable domain reads DTGVSQNPRHKITKRGQNVTFRCDPISEHNRLYWYRQTLGQGPEFLTYFQNEAQLEKSRLLSDRFSAERPKGSFSTLEIQRTEQGDSAMYLCAQLGAGTEAFFGQGTRLTVV.

This clone occurred once. J is TRBJ2-7 and V is TRBV10-1, with TRBD1 matching 7 bases. The CDR3 is 15 residues long. Germline-derived CDR1 and CDR2 are WNHNN and SYGVQD (reference sequence). V was pared by 4 bases and J by 0 bases, with 6 bases of the junction left unmatched. CDR3 DNA: TGCGCCAGCAGTGCCCACCGGGACAGCTCCTACGAGCAGTACTTC. It codes for CASSAHRDSSYEQYF.

The rearrangement joins TRBV27 to TRBJ2-5; a possible D gene is TRBD1 (5 bases). The CDR3 is made up of 12 amino acids. From germline, CDR1 is MNHEY and CDR2 SMNVEV (reference sequence). The germline V and J ends were trimmed by 2 bases and 4 bases, with 5 bases remaining between them. For the CDR3, the DNA is TGTGCCAGCAGTTTAGGGGCAGAGACCCAGTACTTC. Translating it yields CASSLGAETQYF.

The rearrangement uses TRBV5-1 and TRBJ2-1; 8 bases line up with TRBD1. This CDR3 region has 13 residues. Losses at the gene ends were 4 bases for V and 8 bases for J; bases not matched to a gene: 5. Per the germline V gene, CDR1 is SGHRS and CDR2 is YFSETQ. For the CDR3, the DNA is TGCGCCAGCAGCGTCCGACAGGGGCATGAGCAGTTCTTC. It is translated as CASSVRQGHEQFF.

The V and J genes are TRBV9 and TRBJ2-7, with 7 bases aligning to TRBD2. Germline trimming cut 8 bases from V and 2 bases from J; bases unmatched to any gene: 10. Germline CDR1 SGDLS, CDR2 YYNGEE. The CDR3 is 14 amino acids. CDR3 nucleotides: TGTGCCAGTTCACGGGAGGAACCTCCCTACGAGCAGTACTTC. Its translation: CASSREEPPYEQYF.

CDR3 sequence: CAIRPGLAGGPDTDTQYF. CDR3 nucleotides: TGTGCCATCAGACCGGGACTAGCGGGAGGGCCGGACACAGATACGCAGTATTTT. This sequence joins TRBV10-3 and TRBJ2-3; TRBD2 agrees at 16 bases. The CDR3 spans 18 residues. CDR1 and CDR2 (germline): ENHRY, SYGVKD. The junction had 8 bases not matched to a gene; V was cut back by 6 bases and J by 2 bases.

The V and J genes are TRBV10-3 and TRBJ2-7; 7 nucleotides agree with TRBD1. After removal of 0 bases from V and 2 bases from J, the junction contained 10 bases not matched to a gene. CDR1 is ENHRY and CDR2 is SYGVKD in the germline V gene. The CDR3 covers 17 residues. This CDR3 reads CAISESGRGQRTYEQYF. CDR3 in DNA: TGTGCCATCAGTGAGTCGGGTAGGGGACAGCGAACCTACGAGCAGTACTTC.